This T cell receptor (beta chain) derives from a study of glioma-infiltrating T cells. Using RNA template, CDR3s of TCR alpha and beta were amplified with iRepertoire arm-PCR. TCRdb re-analysed the multiplex PCR reads in MiXCR, keeping a single row per CDR3 protein. The sample comprises under 200,000 distinct CDR3 sequences, roughly 45% of which are singletons, and 5.2% rests with the top ten. Trimming removed 3 bases at V and 6 bases at J, with 20 bases between. CDR1 is DFQATT, CDR2 SNEGSKA, per germline (reference sequence). The CDR3 is 15 amino acids. This chain links TRBV20-1 with TRBJ2-5, with TRBD2 as a possible D gene (6 bases). The sequencing sample was made of glioma tissue, nonneoplastic brain tissue, or PBMCs (not recorded which). This sequence originates from a human donor with low-grade glioma or glioblastoma, undergoing nonglioma brain surgery, or in good health (not recorded which). The CDR3 here is CSASPLLARGQTQYF. In nucleotides, the CDR3 is TGCAGTGCTAGCCCGTTACTAGCTAGGGGTCAGACCCAGTACTTC.